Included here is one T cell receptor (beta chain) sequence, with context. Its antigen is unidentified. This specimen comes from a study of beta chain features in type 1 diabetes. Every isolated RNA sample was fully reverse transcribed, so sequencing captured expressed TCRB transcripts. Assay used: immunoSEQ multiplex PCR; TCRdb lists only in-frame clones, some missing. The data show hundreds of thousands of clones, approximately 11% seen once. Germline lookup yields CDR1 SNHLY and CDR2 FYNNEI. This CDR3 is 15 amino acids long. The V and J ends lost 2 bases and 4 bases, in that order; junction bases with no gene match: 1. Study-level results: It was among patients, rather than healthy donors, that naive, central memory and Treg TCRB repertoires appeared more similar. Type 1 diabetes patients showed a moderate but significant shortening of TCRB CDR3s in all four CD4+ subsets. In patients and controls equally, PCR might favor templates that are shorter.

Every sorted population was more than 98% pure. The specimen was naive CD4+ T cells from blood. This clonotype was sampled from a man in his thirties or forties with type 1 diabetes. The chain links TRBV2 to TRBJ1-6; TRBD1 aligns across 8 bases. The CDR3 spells CASSEQGAYNSPLHF. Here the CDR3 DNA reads TGTGCCAGCAGTGAACAGGGGGCTTATAATTCACCCCTCCACTTT.